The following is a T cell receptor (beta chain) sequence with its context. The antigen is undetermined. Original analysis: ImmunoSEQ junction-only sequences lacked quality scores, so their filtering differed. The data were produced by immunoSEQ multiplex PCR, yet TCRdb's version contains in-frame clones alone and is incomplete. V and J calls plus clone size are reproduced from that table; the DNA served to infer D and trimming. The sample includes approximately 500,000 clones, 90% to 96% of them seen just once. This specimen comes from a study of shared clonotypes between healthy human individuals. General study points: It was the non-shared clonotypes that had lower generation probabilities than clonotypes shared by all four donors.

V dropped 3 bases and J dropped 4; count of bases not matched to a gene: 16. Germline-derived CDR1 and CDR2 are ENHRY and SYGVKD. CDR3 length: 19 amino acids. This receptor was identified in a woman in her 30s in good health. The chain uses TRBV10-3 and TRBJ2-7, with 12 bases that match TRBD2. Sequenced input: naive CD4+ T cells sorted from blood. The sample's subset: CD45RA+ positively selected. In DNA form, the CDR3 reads TGTGCCATCAGTGACCCCTCCGGGACTAGCGGGTCGAGCGGGTACGAGCAGTACTTC. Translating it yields CAISDPSGTSGSSGYEQYF.